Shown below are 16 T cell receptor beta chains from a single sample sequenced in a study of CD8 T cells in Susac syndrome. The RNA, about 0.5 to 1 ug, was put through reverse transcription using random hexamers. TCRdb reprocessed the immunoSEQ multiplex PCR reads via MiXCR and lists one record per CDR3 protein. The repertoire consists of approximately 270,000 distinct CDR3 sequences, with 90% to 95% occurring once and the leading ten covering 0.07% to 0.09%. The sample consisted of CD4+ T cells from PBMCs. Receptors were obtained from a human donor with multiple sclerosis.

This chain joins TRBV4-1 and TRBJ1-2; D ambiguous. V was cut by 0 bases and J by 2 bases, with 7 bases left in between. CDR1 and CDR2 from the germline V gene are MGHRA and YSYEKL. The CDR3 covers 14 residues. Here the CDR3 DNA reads TGCGCCAGCAGCCAAGATTCGGTCAACTATGGCTACACCTTC. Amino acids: CASSQDSVNYGYTF.

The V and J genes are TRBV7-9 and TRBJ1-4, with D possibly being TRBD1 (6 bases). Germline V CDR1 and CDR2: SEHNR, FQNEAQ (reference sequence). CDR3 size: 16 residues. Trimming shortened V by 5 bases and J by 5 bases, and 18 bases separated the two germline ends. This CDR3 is CASSPRPMGANEKLFF. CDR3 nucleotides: TGTGCCAGCAGCCCACGGCCCATGGGGGCAAATGAAAAACTGTTTTTT.

CDR3 protein: CSASDGAYSNQPQHF. The CDR3 nucleotides are TGCAGTGCTTCTGACGGAGCTTATAGCAATCAGCCCCAGCATTTT. The chain recombines TRBV20-1 with TRBJ1-5; D remains ambiguous. CDR3 length equals 15 residues. Deletions cut 5 bases from V and 0 bases from J, with 14 bases between. Germline loops: CDR1 DFQATT, CDR2 SNEGSKA (reference sequence).

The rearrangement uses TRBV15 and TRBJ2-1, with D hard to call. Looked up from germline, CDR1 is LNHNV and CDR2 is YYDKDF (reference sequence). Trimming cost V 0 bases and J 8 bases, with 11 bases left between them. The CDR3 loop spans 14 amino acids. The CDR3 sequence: CATSREGFKHEQFF. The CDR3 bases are TGTGCCACCAGCAGAGAAGGCTTTAAACATGAGCAGTTCTTC.

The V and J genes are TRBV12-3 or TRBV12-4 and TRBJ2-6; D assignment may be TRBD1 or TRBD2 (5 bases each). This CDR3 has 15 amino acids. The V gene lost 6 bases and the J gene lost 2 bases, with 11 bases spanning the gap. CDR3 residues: CASSLGVPGANVLTF. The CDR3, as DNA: TGTGCCAGCAGCCTGGGGGTTCCTGGGGCCAACGTCCTGACTTTC.

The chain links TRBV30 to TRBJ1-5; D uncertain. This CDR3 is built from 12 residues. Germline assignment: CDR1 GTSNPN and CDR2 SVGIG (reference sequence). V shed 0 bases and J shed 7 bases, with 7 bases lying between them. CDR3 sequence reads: CAWSVKGQPQHF. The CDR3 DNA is TGTGCCTGGAGTGTAAAGGGCCAGCCCCAGCATTTT. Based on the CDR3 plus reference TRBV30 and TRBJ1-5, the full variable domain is SQTIHQWPATLVQPVGSPLSLECTVEGTSNPNLYWYRQAAGRGLQLLFYSVGIGQISSEVPQNLSASRPQDRQFILSSKKLLLSDSGFYLCAWSVKGQPQHFGDGTRLSIL.

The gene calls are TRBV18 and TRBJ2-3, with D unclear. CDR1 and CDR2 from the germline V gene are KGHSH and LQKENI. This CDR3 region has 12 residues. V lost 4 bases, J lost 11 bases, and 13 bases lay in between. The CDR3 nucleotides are TGTGCCAGCTCACTCGGACGGCCTAGGCAGTATTTT. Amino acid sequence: CASSLGRPRQYF.

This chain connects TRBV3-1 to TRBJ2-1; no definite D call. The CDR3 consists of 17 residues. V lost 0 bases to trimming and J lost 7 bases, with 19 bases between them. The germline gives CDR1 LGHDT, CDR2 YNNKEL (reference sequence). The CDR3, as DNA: TGTGCCAGCAGCCAAGAGGTAGTGACTCTCATCCCAAATGAGCAGTTCTTC. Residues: CASSQEVVTLIPNEQFF.

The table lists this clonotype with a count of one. CDR3 DNA sequence: TGCAGTGCAAACGCGAACCACAATGAGCAGTTCTTC. Its protein is CSANANHNEQFF. The chain links TRBV20-1 to TRBJ2-1; D not resolved. The ends were cut back, 6 bases at V and 5 bases at J, with 11 bases in the middle. CDR1 and CDR2 from the germline V gene are DFQATT and SNEGSKA (reference sequence). The CDR3 contains 12 residues.

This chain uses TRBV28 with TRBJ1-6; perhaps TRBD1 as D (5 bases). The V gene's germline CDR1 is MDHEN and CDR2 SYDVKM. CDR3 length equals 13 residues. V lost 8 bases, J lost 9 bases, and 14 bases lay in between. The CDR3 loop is CASAGMWSSPLHF. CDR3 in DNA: TGTGCCAGCGCAGGGATGTGGAGTTCACCCCTCCACTTT. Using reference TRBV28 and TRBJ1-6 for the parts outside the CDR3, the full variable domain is DVKVTQSSRYLVKRTGEKVFLECVQDMDHENMFWYRQDPGLGLRLIYFSYDVKMKEKGDIPEGYSVSREKKERFSLILESASTNQTSMYLCASAGMWSSPLHFGNGTRLTVT.

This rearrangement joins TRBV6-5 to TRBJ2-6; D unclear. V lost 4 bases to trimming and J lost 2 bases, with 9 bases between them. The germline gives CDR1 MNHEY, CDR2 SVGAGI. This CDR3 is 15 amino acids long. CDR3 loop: CASSWLGTGANVLTF. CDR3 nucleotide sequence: TGTGCCAGCAGTTGGCTGGGGACTGGGGCCAACGTCCTGACTTTC.

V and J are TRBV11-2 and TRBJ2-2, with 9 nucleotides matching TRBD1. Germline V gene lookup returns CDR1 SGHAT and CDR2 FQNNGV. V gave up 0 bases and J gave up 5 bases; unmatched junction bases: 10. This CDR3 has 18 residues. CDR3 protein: CASSLERPGTGRTGELFF. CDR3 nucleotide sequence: TGTGCCAGCAGCTTAGAAAGGCCCGGGACAGGGAGGACCGGGGAGCTGTTTTTT. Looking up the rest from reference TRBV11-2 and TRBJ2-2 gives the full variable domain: EAGVAQSPRYKIIEKRQSVAFWCNPISGHATLYWYQQILGQGPKLLIQFQNNGVVDDSQLPKDRFSAERLKGVDSTLKIQPAKLEDSAVYLCASSLERPGTGRTGELFFGEGSRLTVL.

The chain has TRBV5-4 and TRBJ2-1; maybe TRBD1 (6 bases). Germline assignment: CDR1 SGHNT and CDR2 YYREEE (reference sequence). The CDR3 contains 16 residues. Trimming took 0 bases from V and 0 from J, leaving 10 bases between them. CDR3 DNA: TGTGCCAGCAGCTTGGGGGGACATAGCTCCTACAATGAGCAGTTCTTC. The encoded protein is CASSLGGHSSYNEQFF.

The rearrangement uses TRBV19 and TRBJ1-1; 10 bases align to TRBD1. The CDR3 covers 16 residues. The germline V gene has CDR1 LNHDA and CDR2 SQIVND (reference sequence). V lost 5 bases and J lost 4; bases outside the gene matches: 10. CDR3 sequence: CASSPRDRGHATEAFF. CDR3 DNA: TGTGCCAGTAGTCCCCGGGACAGGGGTCATGCCACTGAAGCTTTCTTT.

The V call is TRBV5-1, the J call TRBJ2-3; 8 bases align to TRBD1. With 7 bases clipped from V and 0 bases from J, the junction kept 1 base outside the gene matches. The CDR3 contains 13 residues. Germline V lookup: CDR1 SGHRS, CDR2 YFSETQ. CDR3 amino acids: CASGDRSTDTQYF. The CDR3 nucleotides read TGCGCCAGCGGGGACAGGAGCACAGATACGCAGTATTTT.

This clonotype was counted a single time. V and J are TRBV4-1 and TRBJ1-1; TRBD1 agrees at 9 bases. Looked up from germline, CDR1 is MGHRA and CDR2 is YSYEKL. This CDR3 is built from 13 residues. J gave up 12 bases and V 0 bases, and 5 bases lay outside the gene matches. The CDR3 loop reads CASSQDRDRVSFF. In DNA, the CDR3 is TGCGCCAGCAGCCAAGATCGGGACAGGGTGTCTTTCTTT.